Listed below are T cell receptor beta chains from one sample, sequenced in a study of T cells in Graves' hyperthyroidism and ophthalmopathy. TCRdb reanalysed the multiplex PCR reads using MiXCR and keeps one entry per CDR3 protein. The sample yields about 840,000 distinct CDR3 sequences, 38% seen once. Sample: blood. These receptors were collected from a man younger than 30 with Graves' hyperthyroidism. Each CDR3 is given with its conserved first and last residue. D genes are given only for firm matches. Expanded clones get a size class; other rows say once, few or many, or leave the size out.

v_gene: TRBV7-2; d_gene: -; abundance: -; j_gene: TRBJ2-5; CDR3nt: TGTGCCAGCAGCTACGAGGGGGGCCAGTACTTC; CDR3aa: CASSYEGGQYF
v_gene: TRBV7-2; d_gene: -; abundance: many; j_gene: TRBJ1-5; CDR3nt: TGTGCCAGCAGCTTAAAAGGGGCGTTGGGCCAGCCCCAGCATTTT; CDR3aa: CASSLKGALGQPQHF
v_gene: TRBV5-5; d_gene: -; abundance: -; j_gene: TRBJ1-5; CDR3nt: TGTGCCAGCAGCCCCCCCGCAGAAAATCAGCCCCAGCATTTT; CDR3aa: CASSPPAENQPQHF
v_gene: TRBV19; d_gene: -; abundance: many; j_gene: TRBJ1-1; CDR3nt: TGTGCCAGTAGTATTACAGGTAACACTGAAGCTTTCTTT; CDR3aa: CASSITGNTEAFF
v_gene: TRBV20-1; d_gene: TRBD2; abundance: many; j_gene: TRBJ2-5; CDR3nt: TGCAGTGCTAGAATCGGAGCGGGGGTTTCCCAAGAGACCCAGTACTTC; CDR3aa: CSARIGAGVSQETQYF
v_gene: TRBV24-1; d_gene: -; abundance: -; j_gene: TRBJ2-2; CDR3nt: TGTGCCACCGGAGGGGGGAACCCCAACACCGGGGAGCTGTTTTTT; CDR3aa: CATGGGNPNTGELFF
v_gene: TRBV4-1; d_gene: -; abundance: -; j_gene: TRBJ1-1; CDR3nt: TGTGCCAGCAGCCAAGATCGGGGCCTAGCTTTCTTT; CDR3aa: CASSQDRGLAFF
v_gene: TRBV7-9; d_gene: TRBD2; abundance: many; j_gene: TRBJ2-5; CDR3nt: TGTGCCAGCAGCCGAGGACTAGCAAGAACCGGAGAGACCCAGTACTTC; CDR3aa: CASSRGLARTGETQYF
v_gene: TRBV7-9; d_gene: -; abundance: -; j_gene: TRBJ1-1; CDR3nt: TGTGCCAGCACCATACAGGGAACGAACACTGAAGCTTTCTTT; CDR3aa: CASTIQGTNTEAFF
v_gene: TRBV7-3; d_gene: -; abundance: -; j_gene: TRBJ2-6; CDR3nt: TGTGCCAGCAGCCTCGGGCCTGAGGGCGGGGAGCTGACTTTC; CDR3aa: CASSLGPEGGELTF